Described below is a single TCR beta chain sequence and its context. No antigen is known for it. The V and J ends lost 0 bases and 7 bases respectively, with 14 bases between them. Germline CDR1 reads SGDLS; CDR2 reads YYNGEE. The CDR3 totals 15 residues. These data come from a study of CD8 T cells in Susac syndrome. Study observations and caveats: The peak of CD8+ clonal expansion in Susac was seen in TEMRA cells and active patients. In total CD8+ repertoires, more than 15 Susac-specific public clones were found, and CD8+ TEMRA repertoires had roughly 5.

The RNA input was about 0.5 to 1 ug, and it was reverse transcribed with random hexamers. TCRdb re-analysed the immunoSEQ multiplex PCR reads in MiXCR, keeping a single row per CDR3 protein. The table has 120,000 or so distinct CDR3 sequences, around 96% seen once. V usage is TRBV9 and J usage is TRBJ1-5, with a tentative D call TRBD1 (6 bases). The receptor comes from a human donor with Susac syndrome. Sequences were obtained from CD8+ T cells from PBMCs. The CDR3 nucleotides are TGTGCCAGCAGCGTAGGAGGGGGTCGGGAGCAGCCCCAGCATTTT. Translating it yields CASSVGGGREQPQHF.